This T cell receptor beta chain was captured by sequencing in a study of cytomegalovirus exposure and HLA in healthy donors. Study outcomes and limitations: CMV serostatus alone was available as immune exposure information. Several of the most significant clusters were apparently associated with common viral pathogens in a later analysis.

PCR amplification relied on 60 Vbeta primers (plus 13 Jbeta primers). TCRdb keeps only in-frame clones here, not all; method: immunoSEQ multiplex PCR. The data contain 85,000 to 130,000 clones, roughly 84% of them singletons. This CDR3 is built from 16 residues. After removal of 0 bases from V and 8 bases from J, the junction contained 8 bases not matched to a gene. Germline values: CDR1 LGHNA, CDR2 YSLEER. A word on this clone: Its specificity is unknown.

Sequenced sample: PBMCs. This rearrangement joins TRBV4-3 to TRBJ2-1; 9 nucleotides match TRBD2. This clonotype was sampled from a woman younger than 35 in good health and CMV-seronegative. CDR3 sequence reads: CASSQDRLAGIYEQFF. CDR3 DNA: TGCGCCAGCAGCCAAGATCGGCTAGCGGGAATCTATGAGCAGTTCTTC.